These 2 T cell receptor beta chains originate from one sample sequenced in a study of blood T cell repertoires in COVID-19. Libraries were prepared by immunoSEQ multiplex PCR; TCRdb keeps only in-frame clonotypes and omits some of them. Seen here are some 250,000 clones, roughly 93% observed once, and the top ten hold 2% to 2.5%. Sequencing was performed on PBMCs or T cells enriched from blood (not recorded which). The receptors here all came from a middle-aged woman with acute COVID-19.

CDR3 protein: CASSSAGEGETQYF. The CDR3 DNA reads as TGTGCCAGCAGCTCAGCGGGGGAGGGAGAGACCCAGTACTTC. This chain joins TRBV7-6 and TRBJ2-5; 8 bases align to TRBD2. V trimming: 4 bases; J trimming: 4 bases; junction bases outside the gene matches: 5. This CDR3 has 14 amino acids. CDR1 and CDR2 from the germline V gene are SGHVS and FNYEAQ. Combining the CDR3 with reference TRBV7-6 and TRBJ2-5 gives the whole variable domain GAGVSQSPRYKVTKRGQDVALRCDPISGHVSLYWYRQALGQGPEFLTYFNYEAQQDKSGLPNDRFSAERPEGSISTLTIQRTEQRDSAMYRCASSSAGEGETQYFGPGTRLLVL.

CDR3 bases: TGTGCCAGCGGTAGCGGGGGGGCCTCCTACGAGCAGTACTTC. It yields the protein CASGSGGASYEQYF. The chain recombines TRBV28 with TRBJ2-7; 11 bases align to TRBD2. The germline V gene has CDR1 MDHEN and CDR2 SYDVKM. The CDR3 is 14 residues long. The V and J ends lost 8 bases and 0 bases, in that order; junction bases with no gene match: 3.